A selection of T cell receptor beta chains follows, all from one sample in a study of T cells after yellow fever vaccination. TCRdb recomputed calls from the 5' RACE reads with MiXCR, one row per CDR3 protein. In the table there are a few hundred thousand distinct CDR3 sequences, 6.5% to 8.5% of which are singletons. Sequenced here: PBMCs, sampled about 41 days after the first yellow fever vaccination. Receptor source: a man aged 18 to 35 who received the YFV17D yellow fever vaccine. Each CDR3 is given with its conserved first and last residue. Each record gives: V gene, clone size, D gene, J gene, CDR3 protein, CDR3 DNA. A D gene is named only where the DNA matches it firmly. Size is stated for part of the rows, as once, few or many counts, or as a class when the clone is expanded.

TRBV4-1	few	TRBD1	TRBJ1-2	CASSQDWTGAHPYGYTF	TGCGCCAGCAGCCAAGATTGGACAGGCGCCCACCCATATGGCTACACCTTC
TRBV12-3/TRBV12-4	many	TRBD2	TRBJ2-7	CASSLGRSSYEQYF	TGTGCCAGCAGCCTCGGGAGGAGCTCCTACGAGCAGTACTTC
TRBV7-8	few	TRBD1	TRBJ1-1	CASSFIPRRTGGVGTAFF	TGTGCCAGCAGCTTTATCCCCCGGCGGACAGGGGGCGTTGGCACGGCTTTCTTT
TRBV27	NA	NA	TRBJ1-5	CASSRWGQPQHF	TGTGCCAGCAGTCGTTGGGGTCAGCCCCAGCATTTT
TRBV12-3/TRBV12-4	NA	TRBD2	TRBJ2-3	CASSFSSTSADTQYF	TGTGCCAGCAGTTTTTCATCGACTAGCGCAGATACGCAGTATTTT
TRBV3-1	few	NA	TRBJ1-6	CASSQPPGSPLHF	TGTGCCAGCAGCCAACCCCCGGGCTCACCCCTCCACTTT
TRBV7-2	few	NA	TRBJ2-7	CASSLARGSGYEQYF	TGTGCCAGCAGCTTAGCGCGGGGTAGCGGATACGAGCAGTACTTC
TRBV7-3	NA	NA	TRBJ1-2	CASSLTGPGEGYTF	TGTGCCAGCAGCTTAACGGGGCCAGGGGAAGGCTACACCTTC
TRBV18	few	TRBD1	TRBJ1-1	CASSPSQGGTEAFF	TGTGCCAGCTCACCCTCCCAGGGGGGCACTGAAGCTTTCTTT
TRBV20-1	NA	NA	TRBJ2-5	CSAPGGPRVTQYF	TGCAGTGCTCCCGGGGGCCCGCGCGTGACCCAGTACTTC
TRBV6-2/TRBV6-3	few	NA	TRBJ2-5	CASSFRALQETQYF	TGTGCCAGCAGCTTCAGGGCCCTCCAAGAGACCCAGTACTTC
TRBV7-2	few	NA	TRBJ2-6	CASSPTGGSGANVLTF	TGTGCCAGCAGCCCGACCGGGGGTTCAGGGGCCAACGTCCTGACTTTC
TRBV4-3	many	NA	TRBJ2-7	CASSQDKGSSYEQYF	TGCGCCAGCAGCCAAGATAAAGGTTCTTCCTACGAGCAGTACTTC
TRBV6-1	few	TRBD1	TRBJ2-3	CASSHGTASTDTQYF	TGTGCCAGCAGCCACGGGACAGCAAGCACAGATACGCAGTATTTT
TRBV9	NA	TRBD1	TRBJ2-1	CASSVGKGTGADEQFF	TGTGCCAGCAGCGTAGGGAAGGGGACAGGGGCGGATGAGCAGTTCTTC
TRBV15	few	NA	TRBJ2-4	CATSRENIQYF	TGTGCCACCAGCAGAGAGAACATTCAGTACTTC
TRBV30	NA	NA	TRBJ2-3	CAWDRGTFLTDTQYF	TGTGCCTGGGACCGCGGGACCTTTTTGACGGATACGCAGTATTTT
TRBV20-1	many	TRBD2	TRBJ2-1	CSALRLAGGGNEQFF	TGCAGTGCCCTCCGACTAGCGGGGGGTGGGAATGAGCAGTTCTTC
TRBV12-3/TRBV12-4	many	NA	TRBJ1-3	CASSFSGNTIYF	TGTGCCAGCAGCTTCTCTGGAAACACCATATATTTT
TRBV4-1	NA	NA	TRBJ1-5	CASSQDGLQPQHF	TGCGCCAGCAGCCAAGATGGGTTGCAGCCCCAGCATTTT
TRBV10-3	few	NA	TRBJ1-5	CAISDPRDNQPQHF	TGTGCCATCAGTGACCCCAGGGACAATCAGCCCCAGCATTTT
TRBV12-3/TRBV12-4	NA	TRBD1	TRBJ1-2	CASNRDSRTNYGYTF	TGTGCCAGCAACCGGGACAGTAGGACCAACTATGGCTACACCTTC
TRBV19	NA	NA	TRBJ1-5	CASNAGGRNQPQHF	TGTGCCAGTAATGCGGGGGGTCGGAATCAGCCCCAGCATTTT
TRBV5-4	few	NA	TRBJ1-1	CASSFDGHTEAFF	TGTGCCAGCAGCTTCGACGGTCACACTGAAGCTTTCTTT
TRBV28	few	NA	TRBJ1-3	CASSFLTTGHRSGNTIYF	TGTGCCAGCAGTTTCCTAACAACCGGACACCGCTCTGGAAACACCATATATTTT
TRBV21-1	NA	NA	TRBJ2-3	CASTPDTQYF	TGTGCCAGTACTCCAGATACGCAGTATTTT
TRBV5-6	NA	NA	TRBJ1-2	CASSPNGARSSYGYTF	TGTGCCAGCAGCCCAAACGGGGCGCGCTCCTCATATGGCTACACCTTC
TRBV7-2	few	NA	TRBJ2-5	CASTTPGSAQWETQYF	TGTGCCAGCACCACTCCGGGGTCAGCCCAGTGGGAGACCCAGTACTTC
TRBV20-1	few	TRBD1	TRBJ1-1	CSAKQGTTEAFF	TGCAGTGCAAAACAGGGGACCACTGAAGCTTTCTTT
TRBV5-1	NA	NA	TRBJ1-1	CASSSSGGLNTEAFF	TGCGCCAGCAGCTCCTCCGGGGGGCTGAACACTGAAGCTTTCTTT
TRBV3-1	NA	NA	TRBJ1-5	CASSAGYGNQPQHF	TGTGCCAGCAGCGCAGGGTATGGCAATCAGCCCCAGCATTTT
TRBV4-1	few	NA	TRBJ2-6	CASTREAGANVLTF	TGCGCCAGCACCCGCGAAGCTGGGGCCAACGTCCTGACTTTC
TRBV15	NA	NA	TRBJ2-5	CATSPHDGSQETQYF	TGTGCCACCAGCCCCCATGACGGCTCCCAAGAGACCCAGTACTTC
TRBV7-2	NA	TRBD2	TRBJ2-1	CASSSRFSGGNNEQFF	TGTGCCAGCAGCTCCAGATTTAGCGGGGGGAACAATGAGCAGTTCTTC
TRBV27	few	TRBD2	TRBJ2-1	CASSPPLAGGLSHEQFF	TGTGCCAGCAGTCCGCCCCTGGCGGGGGGGCTCAGCCATGAGCAGTTCTTC
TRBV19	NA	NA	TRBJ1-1	CASSIAWNTEAFF	TGTGCCAGTAGTATAGCTTGGAACACTGAAGCTTTCTTT
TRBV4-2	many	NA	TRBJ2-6	CASTYGGGQVTGANVLTF	TGTGCCAGCACTTACGGGGGAGGACAGGTAACCGGGGCCAACGTCCTGACTTTC
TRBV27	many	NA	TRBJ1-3	CASSLLPGLSTIYF	TGTGCCAGCAGTTTATTACCAGGTCTCAGCACCATATATTTT
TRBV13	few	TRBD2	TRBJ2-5	CASSYLGTSGEETQYF	TGTGCCAGCAGCTACCTGGGGACTAGCGGGGAGGAGACCCAGTACTTC
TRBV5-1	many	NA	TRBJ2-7	CASSSGLAWDEQYF	TGCGCCAGCAGCTCGGGACTCGCCTGGGACGAGCAGTACTTC
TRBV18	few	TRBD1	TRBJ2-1	CASSLTGGPYNEQFF	TGTGCCAGCTCACTTACAGGGGGGCCCTACAATGAGCAGTTCTTC
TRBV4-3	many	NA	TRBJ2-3	CASSQVLLEGTDTQYF	TGCGCCAGCAGCCAAGTGCTCCTAGAGGGCACAGATACGCAGTATTTT
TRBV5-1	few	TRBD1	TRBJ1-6	CASSAGQSSYNSPLHF	TGCGCCAGCAGCGCGGGACAGAGCTCCTATAATTCACCCCTCCACTTT
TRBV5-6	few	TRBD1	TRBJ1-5	CASSLTGQINQPQHF	TGTGCCAGCAGCTTGACGGGACAGATAAATCAGCCCCAGCATTTT
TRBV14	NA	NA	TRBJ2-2	CASSPRILNGELFF	TGTGCCAGCAGCCCTAGGATATTAAACGGGGAGCTGTTTTTT
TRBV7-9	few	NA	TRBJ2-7	CASSPLVGPFSYEQYF	TGTGCCAGCAGCCCCCTTGTGGGTCCTTTTTCCTACGAGCAGTACTTC
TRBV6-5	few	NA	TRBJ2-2	CASSYSATGVFFAGELFF	TGTGCCAGCAGTTACTCGGCTACAGGCGTATTCTTCGCCGGGGAGCTGTTTTTT
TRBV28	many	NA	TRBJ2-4	CASRNPPNIQYF	TGTGCCAGCAGAAACCCGCCAAACATTCAGTACTTC
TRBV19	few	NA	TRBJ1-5	CASSYDWMPNQPQHF	TGTGCCAGTAGTTACGACTGGATGCCCAATCAGCCCCAGCATTTT
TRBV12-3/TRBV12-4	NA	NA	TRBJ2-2	CASSLFFRRTGELFF	TGTGCCAGCAGTTTATTTTTCAGGCGCACCGGGGAGCTGTTTTTT
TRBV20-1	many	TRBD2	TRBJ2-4	CSVPTSGGENIQYF	TGCAGTGTTCCGACTAGCGGGGGGGAAAACATTCAGTACTTC
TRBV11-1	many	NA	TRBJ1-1	CASSQGGPMNTEAFF	TGTGCCAGCAGCCAAGGGGGACCCATGAACACTGAAGCTTTCTTT
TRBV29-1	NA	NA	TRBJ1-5	CSVGAVDQPQHF	TGCAGCGTTGGCGCAGTCGATCAGCCCCAGCATTTT
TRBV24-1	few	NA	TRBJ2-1	CATSDGTLDYEQFF	TGTGCCACCAGTGATGGGACACTTGATTATGAGCAGTTCTTC
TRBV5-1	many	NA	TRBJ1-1	CASSPRAGFEAFF	TGCGCCAGCAGCCCGAGGGCGGGATTTGAAGCTTTCTTT
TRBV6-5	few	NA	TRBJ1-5	CASSYPGDNQPQHF	TGTGCCAGCAGTTACCCAGGGGACAATCAGCCCCAGCATTTT
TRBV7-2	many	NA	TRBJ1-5	CASSLEGQPQHF	TGTGCCAGCAGCTTAGAGGGTCAGCCCCAGCATTTT
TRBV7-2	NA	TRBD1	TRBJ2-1	CASSIPTGHNEQFF	TGTGCCAGCAGCATCCCGACAGGGCACAATGAGCAGTTCTTC